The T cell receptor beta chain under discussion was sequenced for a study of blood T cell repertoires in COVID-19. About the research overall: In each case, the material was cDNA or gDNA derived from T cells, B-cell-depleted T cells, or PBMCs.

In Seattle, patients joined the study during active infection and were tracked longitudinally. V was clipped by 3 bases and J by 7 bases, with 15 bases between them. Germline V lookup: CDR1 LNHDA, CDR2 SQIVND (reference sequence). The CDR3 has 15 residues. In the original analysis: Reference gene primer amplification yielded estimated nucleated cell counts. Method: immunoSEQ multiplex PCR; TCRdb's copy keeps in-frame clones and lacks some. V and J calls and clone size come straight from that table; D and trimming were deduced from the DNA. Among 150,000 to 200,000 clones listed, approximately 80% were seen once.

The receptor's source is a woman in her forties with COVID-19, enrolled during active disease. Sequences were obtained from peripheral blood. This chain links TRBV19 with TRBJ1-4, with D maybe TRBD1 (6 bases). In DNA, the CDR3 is TGTGCCAGTAGTATGCTGGGGGCCTCGGGTGAAAAACTGTTTTTT. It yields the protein CASSMLGASGEKLFF.